This T cell receptor beta chain was identified during a study of regulatory T cells in long-lasting Graves disease. In building TCR beta libraries, iRepertoire HTBI primers were used together with Arm-PCR of CDR3 regions. One entry per CDR3 protein results from TCRdb running MiXCR on the multiplex PCR reads. The data contain 550,000 to 650,000 distinct CDR3 sequences, 15% to 20% of them singletons. Time point reported: newly diagnosed GD, antithyroid drugs for less than 3 months. Scientists built the TCR library using RNA that was extracted from PBMCs. V trimming: 0 bases; J trimming: 0 bases; junction bases outside the gene matches: 11. The CDR3 contains 19 residues. Germline V CDR1 and CDR2: SGHRS, YFSETQ. The sample also formed part of further work on T cells in Graves' hyperthyroidism and ophthalmopathy.

This chain joins TRBV5-1 and TRBJ2-4; 8 nucleotides agree with TRBD1. The origin of this receptor is a man younger than 35 with Graves disease. This specimen was peripheral blood mononuclear cells (PBMCs), taken at new diagnosis, from a patient treated with antithyroid drugs. The CDR3 here is CASSLDPGGPSLAKNIQYF. The CDR3 DNA sequence: TGCGCCAGCAGCTTGGATCCAGGGGGCCCTTCCTTAGCCAAAAACATTCAGTACTTC.